These 18 T cell receptor beta chains were all obtained from the same sample, sequenced in a study of CD8 T cells in Susac syndrome. Reverse transcription of 0.5 to 1 ug RNA used random hexamers. One entry per CDR3 protein, called by TCRdb with MiXCR from the immunoSEQ multiplex PCR reads. The sample has around 150,000 distinct CDR3 sequences, roughly 94% seen once; the top ten hold roughly 0.2%. Specimen: CD8+ T cells from PBMCs. These receptors all stem from a human donor with Susac syndrome.

J is TRBJ2-5 and V is TRBV6-5; D is undetermined. The CDR3 is 14 residues long. V was clipped by 2 bases and J by 1 base, with 8 bases between them. CDR1 and CDR2 from the germline V gene are MNHEY and SVGAGI. The CDR3 DNA reads as TGTGCCAGCAGTTACGAGGCAGTCCAAGAGACCCAGTACTTC. Translation gives CASSYEAVQETQYF.

V is TRBV9 and J is TRBJ2-4, with TRBD1 matching 9 bases. CDR3 length: 16 amino acids. Germline assignment: CDR1 SGDLS and CDR2 YYNGEE. Unmatched junction bases numbered 10, after V lost 5 bases and J lost 4 bases. The CDR3 region has the DNA TGTGCCAGCAGTGCTGCCGGGACAGGGACGAAAAACATTCAGTACTTC. As protein: CASSAAGTGTKNIQYF.

The chain has TRBV15 and TRBJ2-2, with D maybe TRBD2 (6 bases). From germline, CDR1 is LNHNV and CDR2 YYDKDF (reference sequence). V lost 7 bases to trimming and J lost 3 bases, with 6 bases between them. The CDR3 is 12 residues long. CDR3 bases: TGTGCCACCACGGGGGACACCGGGGAGCTGTTTTTT. Translation: CATTGDTGELFF. Full variable domain (missing parts from reference TRBV15 and TRBJ2-2): DAMVIQNPRYQVTQFGKPVTLSCSQTLNHNVMYWYQQKSSQAPKLLFHYYDKDFNNEADTPDNFQSRRPNTSFCFLDIRSPGLGDTAMYLCATTGDTGELFFGEGSRLTVL.

The table lists this clonotype with a few counts. This chain links TRBV6-6 with TRBJ2-3; D is unclear. The CDR3 loop spans 12 amino acids. V was cut by 2 bases and J by 1 base, with 1 base left in between. The germline gives CDR1 MNHNY, CDR2 SVGAGI (reference sequence). The CDR3 reads CASSYGTDTQYF. In DNA form, the CDR3 reads TGTGCCAGCAGTTACGGCACAGATACGCAGTATTTT.

This chain links TRBV20-1 with TRBJ2-5; 7 nucleotides align to TRBD2. CDR3 length: 14 residues. The trim removed 6 bases at V and 5 bases at J, leaving 12 bases unmatched. CDR1 is DFQATT and CDR2 is SNEGSKA in the germline V gene (reference sequence). CDR3 amino acids: CSAVVWREWETQYF. CDR3 nucleotides: TGCAGTGCCGTTGTATGGCGGGAGTGGGAGACCCAGTACTTC.

V and J are TRBV6-2 or TRBV6-3 and TRBJ2-7; D perhaps matches TRBD2 (5 bases). V was pared by 7 bases and J by 0 bases, with 13 bases between. From germline, CDR1 is MNHEY and CDR2 SVGEGT. The length of the CDR3 is 14 residues. As DNA, the CDR3 is TGTGCCAGCATCCTCGGGGTGAGCTCCTACGAGCAGTACTTC. It encodes CASILGVSSYEQYF.

V gene TRBV4-1 combines with J gene TRBJ2-3, with 11 bases aligning to TRBD2. This CDR3 has 15 residues. With 4 bases clipped from V and 5 bases from J, the junction kept 5 bases outside the gene matches. Germline values: CDR1 MGHRA, CDR2 YSYEKL. Written as DNA, the CDR3 is TGCGCCAGCAGCCGGCGACTAGCGGGGTTAGATACGCAGTATTTT. This encodes CASSRRLAGLDTQYF.

The chain employs TRBV7-8 and TRBJ2-1; unclear D gene. This CDR3 spans 12 amino acids. The germline V gene has CDR1 SGHVS and CDR2 FQNEAQ. Trimming took 5 bases from V and 8 from J, leaving 10 bases between them. The CDR3 DNA is TGTGCCAGCAGCCGAGCAAGCCATGAGCAGTTCTTC. Protein product: CASSRASHEQFF.

This chain joins TRBV20-1 and TRBJ2-7; 13 positions match TRBD2. This CDR3 has 16 residues. Germline-derived CDR1 and CDR2 are DFQATT and SNEGSKA (reference sequence). Trimming cost V 3 bases and J 4 bases; bases outside gene matches: 9. CDR3 sequence: CSASSRTSGSLYEQYF. Here the CDR3 DNA reads TGCAGTGCTAGCTCTAGGACTAGCGGGAGTCTATACGAGCAGTACTTC.

The rearrangement joins TRBV28 to TRBJ2-7; D is uncertain. The CDR3 sequence is 14 residues long. From germline, CDR1 is MDHEN and CDR2 SYDVKM. With 3 bases removed from V and 7 bases from J, the gap between germline ends came to 16 bases. CDR3 protein: CASSFIGALGEQYF. DNA for the CDR3: TGTGCCAGCAGTTTCATCGGTGCTTTGGGGGAGCAGTACTTC.

The genes are TRBV20-1 and TRBJ2-7; D is uncertain. This CDR3 comprises 16 residues. Germline V gene data show CDR1 as DFQATT and CDR2 as SNEGSKA (reference sequence). The V end lost 1 base, the J end lost 3 bases, and 19 bases lay between the germline ends. Here the CDR3 DNA reads TGCAGTGCTAGAGCCCCATCTAGGCGGATACTCTACGAGCAGTACTTC. Its translation: CSARAPSRRILYEQYF.

The chain has TRBV29-1 and TRBJ2-1; 11 bases align to TRBD2. Germline V gene sequence: CDR1 SQVTM, CDR2 ANQGSEA. The trim removed 4 bases at V and 5 bases at J, leaving 4 bases unmatched. The CDR3 covers 14 residues. CDR3 in DNA: TGCAGCGTTGCCGGGACTAGCGGTGACAATGAGCAGTTCTTC. The encoded protein is CSVAGTSGDNEQFF.

The CDR3 DNA is TGCAGTGCTAGGGGGCGGGAGACCCTCAATGAGCAGTTCTTC. It is translated as CSARGRETLNEQFF. The J gene is TRBJ2-1, the V gene TRBV20-1; 7 bases are shared with TRBD2. The V gene's germline CDR1 is DFQATT and CDR2 SNEGSKA (reference sequence). This CDR3 has 14 residues. With 3 bases clipped from V and 6 bases from J, the junction kept 8 bases outside the gene matches.

In nucleotides, the CDR3 is TGTGCCACCAGCAGTCGGGATCAGCCCCAGCATTTT. It encodes CATSSRDQPQHF. The chain uses TRBV15 and TRBJ1-5; D not resolved. Germline-derived CDR1 and CDR2 are LNHNV and YYDKDF (reference sequence). Trimming cost V 3 bases and J 5 bases, with 5 bases left between them. The CDR3 spans 12 residues.

The chain links TRBV24-1 to TRBJ2-7, with 9 bases fitting TRBD1. Per germline, CDR1 KGHDR and CDR2 SFDVKD. The CDR3 sequence is 15 residues long. The ends lost 9 bases at V and 2 bases at J; junction bases unmatched: 10. The DNA for the CDR3 is TGTGCCACCGAAACCGGGACAGGGAATACCTACGAGCAGTACTTC. This encodes CATETGTGNTYEQYF.

The chain carries TRBV20-1 and TRBJ2-7; D is perhaps TRBD2 (5 bases). Germline V gene data show CDR1 as DFQATT and CDR2 as SNEGSKA (reference sequence). Between the trimmed V and J ends, which lost 4 bases and 6 bases, there was a span of 16 bases. The CDR3 extends over 13 amino acids. The CDR3 bases are TGCAGTGCTACGCCCCCGGGGAGATCCGAGCAGTACTTC. Its translation: CSATPPGRSEQYF.

The V and J genes are TRBV7-2 and TRBJ1-5; no definite D call. CDR1 and CDR2 (germline): SGHTA, FQGNSA. Trimming pared 5 bases from V and 9 bases from J, leaving 11 bases between. CDR3 length equals 12 residues. The CDR3 spells CASSQSFGPQHF. DNA for the CDR3: TGTGCCAGCAGCCAGAGTTTCGGGCCCCAGCATTTT.

This chain connects TRBV5-1 to TRBJ2-1; TRBD2 matches 11 bases. The trim removed 0 bases at V and 4 bases at J, leaving 6 bases unmatched. CDR1 and CDR2 (germline): SGHRS, YFSETQ. The CDR3 has 17 residues. The CDR3 protein is CASSLVLAGAFYNEQFF. Here the CDR3 DNA reads TGCGCCAGCAGCTTGGTACTAGCGGGGGCATTTTACAATGAGCAGTTCTTC. Filled out from reference TRBV5-1 and TRBJ2-1, the complete variable domain reads KAGVTQTPRYLIKTRGQQVTLSCSPISGHRSVSWYQQTPGQGLQFLFEYFSETQRNKGNFPGRFSGRQFSNSRSEMNVSTLELGDSALYLCASSLVLAGAFYNEQFFGPGTRLTVL.